This T cell receptor beta chain was profiled in a study of identical twins. Study results and caveats: For cord blood, abundant beta clonotypes had fewer insertions, unlike memory repertoires, which showed none. Beta out-of-frame sequences showed weaker excess twin sharing. It was out-of-frame TCR alpha sharing in monozygotic twins that models underestimated.

V was clipped by 5 bases and J by 7 bases, with 15 bases between them. CDR3 length: 13 amino acids. CDR1 is MNHEY and CDR2 is SMNVEV in the germline V gene (reference sequence). This clonotype has just a few counts. The antigen remains undetermined. MiXCR, run by TCRdb on the 5' RACE reads, gives a single entry per CDR3 protein. The table lists a few hundred thousand distinct CDR3 sequences, about 8.3% of them singletons. The data also belong to a second study, concerning yellow fever vaccine responses in identical twins.

Material: CD8+ T cells sorted from blood. This TCR was recovered from a woman in her late teens or twenties in good health. This rearrangement joins TRBV27 to TRBJ2-7; D call uncertain. The CDR3 sequence is CASSPHQSLEQYF. The CDR3 region has the DNA TGTGCCAGCAGTCCTCACCAGTCTCTGGAGCAGTACTTC.